The clone carrying this T cell receptor (beta chain) was detected many times. Its antigen is as yet unknown. In building TCR beta libraries, iRepertoire HTBI primers were used together with Arm-PCR of CDR3 regions. TCRdb itself ran the multiplex PCR reads through MiXCR, one entry per CDR3 protein. Here the sample spans fewer than 450,000 distinct CDR3 sequences, around 20% being singletons. This sample is drawn from a study of regulatory T cells in long-lasting Graves disease. The study, taken as a whole, reports: The analysis examined peripheral blood only and excluded thyroid tissue. TRBV28 was favored in persistent disease, as were TRBJ1-2 and TRBJ2-5.

Germline-derived CDR1 and CDR2 are MNHNS and SASEGT. Trimming took 6 bases from V and 4 from J, leaving 9 bases between them. This CDR3 comprises 12 residues. Time point specified: persistent/refractory GD, antithyroid drugs over 5 years with positive TRAb. The TCR library used RNA extracted from PBMCs. Sequencing was performed on peripheral blood mononuclear cells (PBMCs), taken when the disease was refractory, from a patient treated with antithyroid drugs. The sequence was collected from a female donor with Graves disease. The gene calls are TRBV6-1 and TRBJ2-5; TRBD2 is a possible D gene (5 bases). CDR3 coding DNA: TGTGCCAGCAGGGGAGAGGGAGAGACCCAGTACTTC. It specifies CASRGEGETQYF.